Presented here are 9 T cell receptor beta chains from one specimen sequenced in a study of shared clonotypes between healthy human individuals. Clones were read by immunoSEQ multiplex PCR, and TCRdb kept only the in-frame ones, dropping some. The sample has approximately 2,200,000 clones; approximately 94% are singletons. CD45RO-negative, CCR7-selected cells formed the naive CD8 fraction, which excluded terminally differentiated effector memory CD45RA+ cells. Specimen: naive CD8+ T cells from PBMCs. These receptors were taken from a man aged 18-30 years in good health. Some clones in this sample may be carry-over from other donors' samples.

The chain links TRBV27 to TRBJ2-7; D is perhaps TRBD1 (6 bases). Looked up from germline, CDR1 is MNHEY and CDR2 is SMNVEV (reference sequence). The CDR3 has 14 residues. Trimming took off 5 bases at V and 5 bases at J, with 16 bases between the two ends. As DNA, the CDR3 is TGTGCCAGCAGTAGGGGGATAGCGCGACACGAGCAGTACTTC. Its translation: CASSRGIARHEQYF.

The V call is TRBV27, the J call TRBJ2-5, with 8 bases lining up with TRBD1. Germline lookup yields CDR1 MNHEY and CDR2 SMNVEV (reference sequence). The CDR3 loop spans 19 amino acids. The trim removed 5 bases at V and 4 bases at J, leaving 21 bases unmatched. DNA for the CDR3: TGTGCCAGCAGTCCTCGGGACCACGTGACGGGACAGGTGGGAGAGACCCAGTACTTC. Translated, it gives CASSPRDHVTGQVGETQYF.

The chain joins TRBV7-9 to TRBJ2-7; D possibly uses TRBD1 or TRBD2 (6 bases each). Between the trimmed V and J ends, which lost 4 bases and 5 bases, there was a span of 12 bases. This CDR3 comprises 13 residues. Germline V gene lookup returns CDR1 SEHNR and CDR2 FQNEAQ (reference sequence). CDR3 in DNA: TGTGCCAGCAGCTCCTCCGGGGGCAACGAGCAGTACTTC. As protein: CASSSSGGNEQYF.

This chain connects TRBV23-1 to TRBJ2-7, with 7 bases matching TRBD2. TRBV23-1 is treated as an ORF (open reading frame) with a function not yet certain. The length of the CDR3 is 16 residues. The J segment lost 3 bases and the V segment lost 0 bases, leaving 8 bases of the junction unmatched. The DNA of the CDR3 is TGCGCCAGCAGTCAATCACGGGACTATCGGAACTACGAGCAGTACTTC. Amino acid sequence: CASSQSRDYRNYEQYF.

V and J are TRBV7-9 and TRBJ2-7; no clear D. Looked up from germline, CDR1 is SEHNR and CDR2 is FQNEAQ (reference sequence). This CDR3 spans 14 amino acids. V was pared by 3 bases and J by 2 bases, with 11 bases between. CDR3 DNA sequence: TGTGCCAGCAGCTTCATCTCCCATCCCTACGAGCAGTACTTC. It codes for CASSFISHPYEQYF.

This clone appeared a few times. The chain uses TRBV19 and TRBJ1-1; a weak D match, TRBD1 (6 bases). This CDR3 has 15 residues. CDR1 LNHDA and CDR2 SQIVND come from the germline V gene (reference sequence). The ends were cut back, 4 bases at V and 4 bases at J, with 16 bases in the middle. CDR3 sequence: CASSKQGRALTEAFF. The CDR3 DNA reads as TGTGCCAGTAGTAAGCAGGGGAGAGCCCTCACTGAAGCTTTCTTT.

To note about this clone: This specimen includes other DNA sequences encoding the same CDR3. V and J are TRBV30 and TRBJ2-7, with D tentatively TRBD1 (5 bases). This CDR3 is built from 13 residues. CDR1 and CDR2 (germline): GTSNPN, SVGIG (reference sequence). The ends were cut back, 0 bases at V and 3 bases at J, with 9 bases in the middle. CDR3 sequence: CAWSVGQGYEQYF. The CDR3 DNA sequence: TGTGCCTGGAGTGTGGGCCAGGGCTACGAGCAGTACTTC.

V usage is TRBV9 and J usage is TRBJ2-7; the D call may be TRBD1 or TRBD2 (5 bases each). The CDR3 length is 14 residues. Per germline, CDR1 SGDLS and CDR2 YYNGEE. Trimming cost V 3 bases and J 0 bases, with 10 bases left between them. The CDR3 loop is CASSGAGSSYEQYF. In DNA, the CDR3 is TGTGCCAGCAGCGGGGCAGGGAGCTCCTACGAGCAGTACTTC.

The genes are TRBV4-1 and TRBJ1-1; 7 bases fit TRBD1. CDR1 MGHRA and CDR2 YSYEKL come from the germline V gene. The CDR3 is made up of 15 amino acids. V lost 4 bases, J lost 0 bases, and 5 bases stayed unmatched. The CDR3 here is CASSPRDSLNTEAFF. CDR3 in DNA: TGCGCCAGCAGCCCCCGGGACAGCCTGAACACTGAAGCTTTCTTT.